Below are 25 T cell receptor beta chains sequenced from a single sample in a study of shared clonotypes between healthy human individuals (dated by TCRdb to the early 2020s). Libraries came from the immunoSEQ multiplex PCR assay. In TCRdb, the immuneACCESS table is reduced to in-frame sequences with V and J assigned. These tables do not hold every clone; where another copy was compared, an unresolved V gene accounts for under half, and the others remain unexplained. For this sample there are about 2.4 million clones; around 94% appear just once. The ten top clones hold around 0.14% of the sample. Material: naive CD4+ T cells sorted from blood. In light of the paper, this sample's cell subset or site label describes: CD45RA+ positively selected. These receptors were collected from a man younger than 35 in good health.

The chain joins TRBV11-2 to TRBJ2-7, with D possibly being TRBD2 (5 bases). V was trimmed by 1 base and J by 5 bases, leaving 12 bases between them. This CDR3 has 14 residues. Germline values: CDR1 SGHAT, CDR2 FQNNGV. CDR3 nucleotide sequence: TGTGCCAGCAGCTTAGTTAAGCGGCCGGACGAGCAGTACTTC. Its protein is CASSLVKRPDEQYF.

This sequence joins TRBV28 and TRBJ2-5, with TRBD2 matching over 7 bases. The CDR3 sequence is 15 residues long. From germline, CDR1 is MDHEN and CDR2 SYDVKM. Trimming cost V 6 bases and J 1 base; bases outside gene matches: 8. CDR3: CASSTIGRPQETQYF. The CDR3 DNA reads TGTGCCAGCAGCACAATCGGGAGGCCCCAAGAGACCCAGTACTTC.

The gene calls are TRBV6-1 and TRBJ1-2; 9 positions match TRBD1. Per the germline V gene, CDR1 is MNHNS and CDR2 is SASEGT. The CDR3 has 15 amino acids. V was pared by 0 bases and J by 8 bases, with 7 bases of the junction left unmatched. CDR3 DNA: TGTGCCAGCAGTGAAGCAAAAGGGACAGGGCCCGGCTACACCTTC. Its protein is CASSEAKGTGPGYTF.

This clone was picked up one time. V is TRBV5-4 and J is TRBJ2-4, with a tentative D call TRBD1 (6 bases). The CDR3 extends over 16 amino acids. Germline V CDR1 and CDR2: SGHNT, YYREEE (reference sequence). The germline V and J ends were trimmed by 5 bases and 2 bases, with 17 bases remaining between them. DNA of the CDR3: TGTGCCAGCAGTACAGGGAATGTGGGGACCAAAAACATTCAGTACTTC. As protein: CASSTGNVGTKNIQYF.

This clone was seen a single time. The chain recombines TRBV5-6 with TRBJ2-7; 9 bases agree with TRBD1. With V trimmed by 4 bases and J by 4 bases, 9 bases remained unmatched. The germline V gene encodes CDR1 SGHDT and CDR2 YYEEEE. The CDR3 totals 15 residues. The CDR3 protein is CASSPDRGSGYEQYF. DNA of the CDR3: TGTGCCAGCAGCCCTGACAGGGGGAGCGGTTACGAGCAGTACTTC.

V gene TRBV7-2 combines with J gene TRBJ2-6; a possible D gene is TRBD1 (5 bases). Germline CDR1 is SGHTA and CDR2 is FQGNSA. This CDR3 has 14 amino acids. The V end lost 5 bases, the J end lost 1 base, and 6 bases lay between the germline ends. DNA of the CDR3: TGTGCCAGCAGCAGGGGTTCTGGGGCCAACGTCCTGACTTTC. Translated: CASSRGSGANVLTF.

The chain recombines TRBV13 with TRBJ1-4, with D unresolved. CDR3 length: 13 amino acids. Germline assignment: CDR1 PRHDT and CDR2 FYEKMQ (reference sequence). V shed 2 bases and J shed 8 bases, with 9 bases lying between them. The CDR3 loop is CASSLRFTEKLFF. The DNA for the CDR3 is TGTGCCAGCAGCTTAAGGTTCACAGAAAAACTGTTTTTT.

This chain connects TRBV18 to TRBJ1-6; tentatively, D is TRBD1 (6 bases). The germline V gene encodes CDR1 KGHSH and CDR2 LQKENI. This CDR3 has 14 residues. The V end lost 3 bases, the J end lost 13 bases, and 16 bases lay between the germline ends. CDR3 coding DNA: TGTGCCAGCTCACCGGGGGCGATAACCCTCCCCCTCCACTTT. Amino acid sequence: CASSPGAITLPLHF.

J is TRBJ2-3 and V is TRBV7-9; the D gene could be TRBD1 or TRBD2 (6 bases each). The CDR3 runs to 16 residues. V lost 4 bases and J lost 0, with 14 bases in between. Germline CDR1 and CDR2: SEHNR and FQNEAQ (reference sequence). The CDR3 region has the DNA TGTGCCAGCAGCTCAGGGGACTTCTACAGCACAGATACGCAGTATTTT. Its translation: CASSSGDFYSTDTQYF.

The rearrangement uses TRBV6-1 and TRBJ1-6, with 8 nucleotides matching TRBD1. There are 15 residues in the CDR3. From germline, CDR1 is MNHNS and CDR2 SASEGT. V gave up 0 bases and J gave up 7 bases; unmatched junction bases: 2. The CDR3 loop reads CASSEARQGNSPLHF. The DNA of the CDR3 is TGTGCCAGCAGTGAAGCGCGACAGGGGAATTCACCCCTCCACTTT.

The CDR3 loop is CAWSTFRGNEQFF. CDR3 nucleotide sequence: TGTGCCTGGAGTACTTTTAGGGGGAATGAGCAGTTCTTC. The rearrangement joins TRBV30 to TRBJ2-1; D is possibly TRBD1 (6 bases). The germline CDR1 and CDR2 sequences are GTSNPN and SVGIG (reference sequence). CDR3 length: 13 amino acids. Trimming cost V 2 bases and J 7 bases, with 12 bases left between them.

Remarks on this clone: This CDR3 is also generated by other DNA sequences in the sample. This chain links TRBV11-2 with TRBJ2-3; 14 nucleotides align to TRBD2. V shed 5 bases and J 4 bases; nucleotides not matched to a gene: 5. The CDR3 runs to 16 residues. Germline CDR1 reads SGHAT; CDR2 reads FQNNGV. This CDR3 is CASSPQGLAGADTQYF. CDR3 sequence (DNA): TGTGCCAGCAGCCCCCAGGGACTAGCGGGAGCAGATACGCAGTATTTT.

Comments on this clone: Additional DNA sequences in this sample encode the identical CDR3. The genes are TRBV9 and TRBJ1-1; tentatively, D is TRBD1 (5 bases). The germline gives CDR1 SGDLS, CDR2 YYNGEE. The CDR3 has 15 residues. V lost 0 bases to trimming and J lost 1 base, with 10 bases between them. CDR3 loop: CASSVAQGANTEAFF. CDR3 bases: TGTGCCAGCAGCGTAGCCCAGGGAGCGAACACTGAAGCTTTCTTT.

V usage is TRBV28 and J usage is TRBJ2-1; a possible D gene is TRBD2 (6 bases). CDR1 MDHEN and CDR2 SYDVKM come from the germline V gene. The CDR3 contains 15 residues. Trimming shortened V by 6 bases and J by 2 bases, and 14 bases separated the two germline ends. Written as DNA, the CDR3 is TGTGCCAGCAGGGGGACTCCAGATACCTACAATGAGCAGTTCTTC. Its protein product is CASRGTPDTYNEQFF.

CDR3 DNA sequence: TGTGCCAGCAGCCGGCCCTCTGGGGCCAACGTCCTGACTTTC. This encodes CASSRPSGANVLTF. V is TRBV11-1 and J is TRBJ2-6; D uncertain. This CDR3 has 14 residues. CDR1 SGHAT and CDR2 FQDESV come from the germline V gene (reference sequence). V lost 5 bases and J lost 0, with 5 bases in between.

The chain has TRBV18 and TRBJ2-2, with D hard to call. Trimming stripped 3 bases from V and 5 bases from J, with 10 bases between. CDR3 length: 14 amino acids. Germline-derived CDR1 and CDR2 are KGHSH and LQKENI. CDR3 residues: CASSPDHVTGELFF. CDR3 sequence (DNA): TGTGCCAGCTCACCGGACCATGTTACCGGGGAGCTGTTTTTT.

The V gene is TRBV5-4, the J gene TRBJ2-7; tentatively, D is TRBD1 (6 bases). V was cut by 2 bases and J by 6 bases, with 15 bases left in between. The CDR3 is 14 amino acids. Germline assignment: CDR1 SGHNT and CDR2 YYREEE (reference sequence). The CDR3 nucleotides are TGTGCCAGCAGCTTCCAGGGGATATCTATCGAGCAGTACTTC. Its protein is CASSFQGISIEQYF.

The chain employs TRBV7-8 and TRBJ1-1; perhaps TRBD1 as D (6 bases). V was pared by 6 bases and J by 3 bases, with 17 bases between. This CDR3 comprises 15 residues. Germline V lookup: CDR1 SGHVS, CDR2 FQNEAQ. The chain's CDR3 is CASRFTGGPDTEAFF. CDR3 nucleotide sequence: TGTGCCAGCAGGTTCACTGGGGGCCCCGACACTGAAGCTTTCTTT.

This sequence joins TRBV2 and TRBJ2-7; TRBD1 might be the D (6 bases). CDR1 SNHLY and CDR2 FYNNEI come from the germline V gene. This CDR3 region has 18 residues. V lost 4 bases and J 3 bases, leaving 25 bases between the germline ends. CDR3 bases: TGTGCCAGCAGTGTAGACAGGCCTATAGGGGGTCTACACTACGAGCAGTACTTC. Translated: CASSVDRPIGGLHYEQYF.

The V and J genes are TRBV20-1 and TRBJ1-2; D perhaps matches TRBD1 (6 bases). Germline V gene sequence: CDR1 DFQATT, CDR2 SNEGSKA (reference sequence). The germline V and J ends were trimmed by 4 bases and 10 bases, with 10 bases remaining between them. This CDR3 spans 10 amino acids. CDR3: CSANREFYTF. The CDR3 DNA follows: TGCAGTGCTAACAGGGAATTCTACACCTTC.

The V call is TRBV29-1, the J call TRBJ1-3; D is unclear. The ends were cut back, 4 bases at V and 0 bases at J, with 7 bases in the middle. CDR3 size: 13 residues. Germline loops: CDR1 SQVTM, CDR2 ANQGSEA. The CDR3 DNA reads as TGCAGCGTTGGCCCTAACTCTGGAAACACCATATATTTT. Translation gives CSVGPNSGNTIYF.

CDR3 loop: CASSLVAGFEQYF. CDR3 nucleotide sequence: TGTGCCAGCAGCTTAGTAGCAGGGTTCGAGCAGTACTTC. V usage is TRBV7-2 and J usage is TRBJ2-7, with TRBD1 as a possible D gene (5 bases). The V and J ends lost 1 base and 6 bases respectively, with 10 bases between them. This CDR3 is built from 13 residues. Germline V gene sequence: CDR1 SGHTA, CDR2 FQGNSA.

The chain links TRBV9 to TRBJ2-7; D not resolved. The CDR3 sequence is 13 residues long. V was shortened by 0 bases and J by 3 bases, with 7 bases between the two germline ends. Germline CDR1 SGDLS, CDR2 YYNGEE. The CDR3 DNA reads as TGTGCCAGCAGCGTAGGGAGTGTCTACGAGCAGTACTTC. It is translated as CASSVGSVYEQYF.

The J gene is TRBJ2-5, the V gene TRBV4-1, with a tentative D call TRBD1 (5 bases). Near its end, the DNA agrees better with TRBJ2-7, so the J call may be wrong. Germline V gene lookup returns CDR1 MGHRA and CDR2 YSYEKL. CDR3 length equals 15 residues. The CDR3 sequence is CASTFRDSMIYEQYF. The CDR3 DNA reads as TGCGCCAGCACCTTCAGGGATTCCATGATCTACGAGCAGTACTTC.

This chain joins TRBV4-2 and TRBJ2-6; a possible D gene is TRBD2 (6 bases). The CDR3 is 19 residues long. Deletions cut 0 bases from V and 0 bases from J, with 15 bases between. CDR1 and CDR2 (germline): LGHNA, YNFKEQ. In nucleotides, the CDR3 is TGTGCCAGCAGCCAAGATAGGAGGGGTCTAAGCTCTGGGGCCAACGTCCTGACTTTC. It is translated as CASSQDRRGLSSGANVLTF.